The 8 T cell receptor beta chains below come from one sample, sequenced in a study of metastatic and nonmetastatic thyroid tumors. With MiXCR, TCRdb called clones anew from the PCR reads. The sample lists about 35,000 clones; around 32% were seen once. Thyroid surgery was preceded by no treatment in any patient. The sample consisted of blood. These receptor sequences come from a female donor with papillary thyroid cancer or a benign thyroid nodule (not recorded which). Some clones in this sample may be carry-over from other donors' samples.

This clone was observed at least ten times. The J gene is TRBJ2-1, the V gene TRBV27; TRBD1 matches at 8 bases. Germline-derived CDR1 and CDR2 are MNHEY and SMNVEV (reference sequence). V was clipped by 7 bases and J by 6 bases; unmatched bases: 20. This CDR3 is 18 amino acids long. CDR3 region: CASTLDRAQLAVLNEQFF. The CDR3 DNA follows: TGTGCCAGCACCCTGGACAGGGCTCAACTTGCGGTCCTCAATGAGCAGTTCTTC.

This clone was found a few times. The CDR3 loop reads CSADADGANVLTF. CDR3 in DNA: TGCAGCGCGGACGCGGATGGGGCCAACGTCCTGACTTTC. The rearrangement links TRBV29-1 to TRBJ2-6; no clear D. CDR3 length equals 13 residues. The germline gives CDR1 SQVTM, CDR2 ANQGSEA. V was cut by 7 bases and J by 3 bases, with 10 bases left in between.

The chain couples TRBV18 to TRBJ1-2; 8 positions match TRBD1. V lost 2 bases to trimming and J lost 3 bases; unmatched junction nucleotides: 5. The germline V gene has CDR1 KGHSH and CDR2 LQKENI. The CDR3 consists of 15 residues. This CDR3 is CASSPTQGAYYGYTF. The CDR3 DNA reads TGTGCCAGCTCACCAACCCAGGGGGCGTACTATGGCTACACCTTC.

This clone was seen more than once but under ten times. This chain uses TRBV6-1 with TRBJ2-7, with TRBD1 as a possible D gene (5 bases). The ends were cut back, 2 bases at V and 5 bases at J, with 13 bases in the middle. CDR1 is MNHNS and CDR2 is SASEGT in the germline V gene. This CDR3 contains 14 residues. The DNA for the CDR3 is TGTGCCAGCAGTGAATTGCAGGGTGTTGACGAGCAGTACTTC. It codes for CASSELQGVDEQYF.

The chain employs TRBV6-1 and TRBJ2-6; D may be TRBD2 (5 bases). CDR1 MNHNS and CDR2 SASEGT come from the germline V gene. This CDR3 region has 16 residues. This chain's CDR3 is CGSSLNWGDGANVLTF. For the CDR3, the DNA is TGTGGAAGCAGCCTCAATTGGGGAGATGGGGCCAACGTCCTGACTTTC.

The chain carries TRBV7-8 and TRBJ2-1; possible D gene TRBD2, 5 bases. This CDR3 comprises 15 residues. CDR1 and CDR2 from the germline V gene are SGHVS and FQNEAQ. Trimming removed 10 bases from V and 2 bases from J, with 18 bases in between. This CDR3 is CAIILAPGPYNEQFF. The DNA for the CDR3 is TGTGCCATCATCTTAGCGCCGGGCCCCTACAATGAGCAGTTCTTC. Using reference TRBV7-8 and TRBJ2-1 for the parts outside the CDR3, the full variable domain is GAGVSQSPRYKVAKRGQDVALRCDPISGHVSLFWYQQALGQGPEFLTYFQNEAQLDKSGLPSDRFFAERPEGSVSTLKIQRTQQEDSAVYLCAIILAPGPYNEQFFGPGTRLTVL.

This clone is judged medium-sized. V usage is TRBV6-1 and J usage is TRBJ2-2; 9 bases are shared with TRBD2. Germline-derived CDR1 and CDR2 are MNHNS and SASEGT. The CDR3 is 12 residues long. The ends lost 11 bases at V and 5 bases at J; junction bases unmatched: 3. The CDR3 nucleotides are TGTGCCGGCGGGAGGGCAACCGGGGAGCTGTTTTTT. Protein: CAGGRATGELFF.

As to this clone: A junction boundary mismatches the germline segment, possibly from a read error. V is TRBV20-1 and J is TRBJ1-6; possibly TRBD1 for D (5 bases). Germline V gene data show CDR1 as DFQATT and CDR2 as SNEGSKA (reference sequence). This CDR3 spans 15 amino acids. The chain's CDR3 is CSALGAGRSDSPHHF. In nucleotides, the CDR3 is TGCAGTGCTCTAGGGGCGGGGCGGTCTGATTCACCCCACCACTTT.